This T cell receptor beta chain was recovered during a study of Graves' ophthalmopathy and Graves' hyperthyroidism. Clinical symptoms, serum thyroxine, TRAb, thyroid ultrasound and orbital computed tomography were relied on for diagnosis. Amplification from RNA transcripts yielded the TCR beta CDR3 regions. HTBI primers served in a first-round RT-PCR, which a second-round multiplex PCR followed. Using its own MiXCR run on the multiplex PCR reads, TCRdb lists one record per CDR3 protein. Of a few hundred thousand distinct CDR3 sequences listed, approximately 18% are singletons. The sequence came from an adult woman with stable Graves' hyperthyroidism. Sequencing was done on a sample of peripheral blood.

CDR3 sequence: CASTPTGTAVPHGYTF. The CDR3 coding sequence is TGCGCCAGCACCCCGACCGGGACAGCGGTTCCTCATGGCTACACCTTC. This chain links TRBV5-1 with TRBJ1-2; 7 nucleotides match TRBD1. CDR3 size: 16 residues. CDR1 and CDR2 from the germline V gene are SGHRS and YFSETQ. V shed 6 bases and J 6 bases; nucleotides not matched to a gene: 17.